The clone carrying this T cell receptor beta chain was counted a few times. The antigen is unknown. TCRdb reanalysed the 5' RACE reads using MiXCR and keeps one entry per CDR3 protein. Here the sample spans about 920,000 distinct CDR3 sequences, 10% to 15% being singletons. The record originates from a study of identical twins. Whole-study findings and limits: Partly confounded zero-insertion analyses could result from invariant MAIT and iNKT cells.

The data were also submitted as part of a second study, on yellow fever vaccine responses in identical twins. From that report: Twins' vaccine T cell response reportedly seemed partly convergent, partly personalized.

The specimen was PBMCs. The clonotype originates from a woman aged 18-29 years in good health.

The CDR3 DNA follows: TGCAGTGCTACACCGCCGGGGGGAATGGACACTGAAGCTTTCTTT. This codes for CSATPPGGMDTEAFF. The chain carries TRBV20-1 and TRBJ1-1; D possibly corresponds to TRBD1 (5 bases). This CDR3 is 15 amino acids long. Trimming pared 4 bases from V and 3 bases from J, leaving 18 bases between. CDR1 is DFQATT and CDR2 is SNEGSKA in the germline V gene (reference sequence).